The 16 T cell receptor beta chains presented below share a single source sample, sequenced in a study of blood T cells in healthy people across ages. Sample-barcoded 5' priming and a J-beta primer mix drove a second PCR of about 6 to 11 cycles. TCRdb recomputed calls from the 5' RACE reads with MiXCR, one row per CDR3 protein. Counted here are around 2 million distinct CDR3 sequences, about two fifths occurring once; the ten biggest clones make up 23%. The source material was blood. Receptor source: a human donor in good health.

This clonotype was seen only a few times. CDR3 sequence: CSAPLAHRVAETQYF. CDR3 DNA sequence: TGCAGTGCTCCCCTCGCCCACAGGGTGGCAGAGACCCAGTACTTC. The rearrangement links TRBV20-1 to TRBJ2-5, with a weak D call TRBD1 (6 bases). The V gene lost 5 bases and the J gene lost 4 bases, with 20 bases spanning the gap. The CDR3 contains 15 residues. Germline-derived CDR1 and CDR2 are DFQATT and SNEGSKA (reference sequence).

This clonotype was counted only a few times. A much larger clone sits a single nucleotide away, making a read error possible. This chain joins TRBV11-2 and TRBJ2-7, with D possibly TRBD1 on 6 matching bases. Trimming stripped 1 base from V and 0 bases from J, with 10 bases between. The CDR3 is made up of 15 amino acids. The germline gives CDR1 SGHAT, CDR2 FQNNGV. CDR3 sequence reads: CASSLAPDSSYEQYF. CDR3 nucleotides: TGTGCCAGCAGCTTAGCACCGGACAGCTCCTACGAGCAGTACTTC.

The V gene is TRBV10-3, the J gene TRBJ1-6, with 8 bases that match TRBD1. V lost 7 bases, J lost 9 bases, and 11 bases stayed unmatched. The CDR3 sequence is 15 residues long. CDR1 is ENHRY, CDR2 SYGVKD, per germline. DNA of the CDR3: TGTGCCATCACCTCCCACGGACAGGGTTCTTCACCCCTCCACTTT. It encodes CAITSHGQGSSPLHF.

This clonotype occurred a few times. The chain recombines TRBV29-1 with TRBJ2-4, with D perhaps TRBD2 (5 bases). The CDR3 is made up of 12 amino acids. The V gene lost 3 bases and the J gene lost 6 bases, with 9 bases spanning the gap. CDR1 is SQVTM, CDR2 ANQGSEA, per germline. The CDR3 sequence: CSVERVRNIQYF. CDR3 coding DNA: TGCAGCGTTGAGAGGGTGAGAAACATTCAGTACTTC.

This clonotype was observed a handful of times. The CDR3 is CASSGRRNTEAFF. The CDR3 DNA reads as TGTGCCAGCAGTGGACGAAGGAACACTGAAGCTTTCTTT. This chain uses TRBV2 with TRBJ1-1; unclear D gene. CDR3 size: 13 residues. Germline V gene lookup returns CDR1 SNHLY and CDR2 FYNNEI. V lost 4 bases, J lost 1 base, and 7 bases lay in between.

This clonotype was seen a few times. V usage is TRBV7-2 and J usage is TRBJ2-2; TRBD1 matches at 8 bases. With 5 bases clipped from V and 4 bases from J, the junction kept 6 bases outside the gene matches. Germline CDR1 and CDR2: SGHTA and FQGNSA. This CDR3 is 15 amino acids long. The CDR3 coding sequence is TGTGCCAGCAGCATACAGGGGGATGTCACCGGGGAGCTGTTTTTT. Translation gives CASSIQGDVTGELFF. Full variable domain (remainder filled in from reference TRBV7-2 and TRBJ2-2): GAGVSQSPSNKVTEKGKDVELRCDPISGHTALYWYRQSLGQGLEFLIYFQGNSAPDKSGLPSDRFSAERTGGSVSTLTIQRTQQEDSAVYLCASSIQGDVTGELFFGEGSRLTVL.

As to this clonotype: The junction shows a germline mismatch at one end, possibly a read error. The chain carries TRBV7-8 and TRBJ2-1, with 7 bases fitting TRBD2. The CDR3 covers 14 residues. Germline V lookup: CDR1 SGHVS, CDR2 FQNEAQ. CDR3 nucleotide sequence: TGTGCCAGTAGCTTATGGGGGGGAGGCGATGAGCAGTTCTTC. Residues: CASSLWGGGDEQFF.

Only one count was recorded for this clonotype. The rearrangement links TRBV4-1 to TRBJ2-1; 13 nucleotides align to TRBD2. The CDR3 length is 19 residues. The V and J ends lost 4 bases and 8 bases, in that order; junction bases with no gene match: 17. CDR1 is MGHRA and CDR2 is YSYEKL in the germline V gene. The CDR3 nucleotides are TGCGCCAGCAGCCCCGAAGGTACTAGCGGGGGGGAGACGGGGGATGAGCAGTTCTTC. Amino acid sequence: CASSPEGTSGGETGDEQFF.

The CDR3 loop reads CASSAEPGNTEAFF. The CDR3 DNA reads as TGTGCCAGCAGCGCAGAGCCAGGGAACACTGAAGCTTTCTTT. This chain links TRBV3-1 with TRBJ1-1; no definite D call. The CDR3 is made up of 14 amino acids. Trimming removed 5 bases at V and 1 base at J, with 11 bases between. CDR1 is LGHDT and CDR2 is YNNKEL in the germline V gene (reference sequence). Drawing the rest from reference TRBV3-1 and TRBJ1-1, the complete variable domain is DTAVSQTPKYLVTQMGNDKSIKCEQNLGHDTMYWYKQDSKKFLKIMFSYNNKELIINETVPNRFSPKSPDKAHLNLHINSLELGDSAVYFCASSAEPGNTEAFFGQGTRLTVV.

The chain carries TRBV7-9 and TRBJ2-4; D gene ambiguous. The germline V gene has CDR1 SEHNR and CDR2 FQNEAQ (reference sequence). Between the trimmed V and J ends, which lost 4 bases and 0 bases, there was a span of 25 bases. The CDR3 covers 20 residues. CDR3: CASSSTPSRKPLIAKNIQYF. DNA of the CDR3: TGTGCCAGCAGCTCCACCCCGTCCCGCAAACCACTCATAGCCAAAAACATTCAGTACTTC. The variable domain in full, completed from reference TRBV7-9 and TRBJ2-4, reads DTGVSQNPRHKITKRGQNVTFRCDPISEHNRLYWYRQTLGQGPEFLTYFQNEAQLEKSRLLSDRFSAERPKGSFSTLEIQRTEQGDSAMYLCASSSTPSRKPLIAKNIQYFGAGTRLSVL.

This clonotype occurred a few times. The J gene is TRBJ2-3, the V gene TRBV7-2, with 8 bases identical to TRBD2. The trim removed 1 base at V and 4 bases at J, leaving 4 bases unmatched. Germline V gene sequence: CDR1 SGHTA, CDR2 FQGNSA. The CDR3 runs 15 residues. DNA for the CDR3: TGTGCCAGCAGCTTAGATGACGGGGGGGCAGATACGCAGTATTTT. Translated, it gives CASSLDDGGADTQYF.

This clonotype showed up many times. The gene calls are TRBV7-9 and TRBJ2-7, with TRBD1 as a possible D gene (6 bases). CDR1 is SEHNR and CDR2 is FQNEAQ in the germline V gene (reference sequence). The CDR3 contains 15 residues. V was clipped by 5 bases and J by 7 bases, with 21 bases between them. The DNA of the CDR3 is TGTGCCAGCAGCCCGACGTGGACAGATCCAGGAGAGCAGTACTTC. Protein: CASSPTWTDPGEQYF.

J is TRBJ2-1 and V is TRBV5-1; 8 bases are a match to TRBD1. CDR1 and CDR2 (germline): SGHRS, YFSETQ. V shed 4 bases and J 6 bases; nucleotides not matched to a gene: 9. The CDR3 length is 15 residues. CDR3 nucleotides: TGCGCCAGCAGCCTCCGGGACAGGAGGGTCAATGAGCAGTTCTTC. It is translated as CASSLRDRRVNEQFF.

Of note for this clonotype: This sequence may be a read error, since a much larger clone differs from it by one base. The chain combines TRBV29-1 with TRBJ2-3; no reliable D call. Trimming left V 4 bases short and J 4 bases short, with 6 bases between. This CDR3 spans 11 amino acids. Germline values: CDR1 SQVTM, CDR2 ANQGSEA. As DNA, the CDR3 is TGCAGCGTTGGGCCCTCAGATACGCAGTATTTT. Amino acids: CSVGPSDTQYF.

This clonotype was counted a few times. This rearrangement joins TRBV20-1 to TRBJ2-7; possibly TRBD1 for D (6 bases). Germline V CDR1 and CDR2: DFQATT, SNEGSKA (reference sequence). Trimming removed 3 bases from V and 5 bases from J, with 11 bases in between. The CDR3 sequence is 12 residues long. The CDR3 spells CSARAGVNEQYF. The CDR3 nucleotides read TGCAGTGCTAGGGCAGGGGTGAACGAGCAGTACTTC.

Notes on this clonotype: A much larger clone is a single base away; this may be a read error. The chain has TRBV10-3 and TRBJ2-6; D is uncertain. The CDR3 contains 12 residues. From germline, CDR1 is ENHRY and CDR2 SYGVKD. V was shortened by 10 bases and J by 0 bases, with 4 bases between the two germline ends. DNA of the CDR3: TGTGCCACCAGCTCTGGGGCCAACGTCCTGACTTTC. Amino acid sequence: CATSSGANVLTF.